This TCR beta chain derives from a study of cytomegalovirus exposure and HLA in healthy donors. Study-wide results and caveats: Reports described diagnosis of cytomegalovirus status by the classifier as highly specific and sensitive. Most observed TCR sequences were rare, whereas some public TCRs were detected in many donors. Three CMV-associated chains proved CMV antigen-specific in vitro.

In the PCR, 60 Vbeta and 13 Jbeta primers were used. The data were produced by immunoSEQ multiplex PCR, yet TCRdb's version contains in-frame clones alone and is incomplete. The data contain about 170,000 clones, 80% to 85% of them seen just once; the ten biggest clones take up approximately 1.2%. About this clone: What it recognizes is unknown.

The V and J ends lost 0 bases and 0 bases, in that order; junction bases with no gene match: 1. The CDR3 runs to 15 residues. In germline, CDR1 is MDHEN, CDR2 SYDVKM. The sequenced sample was PBMCs. J is TRBJ1-1 and V is TRBV28; TRBD1 matches 7 bases. The sequence was obtained from a boy younger than 10 in good health and CMV-seronegative. DNA for the CDR3: TGTGCCAGCAGTTTATGGGGGACAGTGAACACTGAAGCTTTCTTT. It is translated as CASSLWGTVNTEAFF. The whole variable domain, remainder taken from reference TRBV28 and TRBJ1-1, is DVKVTQSSRYLVKRTGEKVFLECVQDMDHENMFWYRQDPGLGLRLIYFSYDVKMKEKGDIPEGYSVSREKKERFSLILESASTNQTSMYLCASSLWGTVNTEAFFGQGTRLTVV.